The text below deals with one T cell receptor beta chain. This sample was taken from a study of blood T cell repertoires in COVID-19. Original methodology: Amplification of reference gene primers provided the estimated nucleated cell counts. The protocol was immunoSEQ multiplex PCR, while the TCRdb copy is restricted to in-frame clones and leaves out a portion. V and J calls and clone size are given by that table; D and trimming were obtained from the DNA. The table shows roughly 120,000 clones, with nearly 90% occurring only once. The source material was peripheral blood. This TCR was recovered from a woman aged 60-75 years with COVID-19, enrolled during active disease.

The CDR3 loop reads CASSEESRGLYEQYF. CDR3 nucleotides: TGTGCCAGCAGTGAAGAGAGCAGGGGGCTATACGAGCAGTACTTC. The rearrangement links TRBV2 to TRBJ2-7, with 8 bases identical to TRBD1. Trimming took 1 base from V and 4 from J; bases not matched to a gene: 6. The CDR3 loop spans 15 amino acids. CDR1 and CDR2 from the germline V gene are SNHLY and FYNNEI.